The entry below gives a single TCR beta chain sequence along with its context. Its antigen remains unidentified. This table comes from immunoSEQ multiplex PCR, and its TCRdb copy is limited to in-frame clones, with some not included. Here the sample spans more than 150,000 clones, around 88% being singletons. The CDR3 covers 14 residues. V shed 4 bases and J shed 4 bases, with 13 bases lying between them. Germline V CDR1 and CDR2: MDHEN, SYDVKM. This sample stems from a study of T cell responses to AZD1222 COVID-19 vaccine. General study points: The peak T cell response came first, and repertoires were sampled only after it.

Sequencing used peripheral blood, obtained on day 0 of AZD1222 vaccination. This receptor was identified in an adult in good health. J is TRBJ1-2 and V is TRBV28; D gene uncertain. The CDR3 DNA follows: TGTGCCAGCAGTTCAGGAGTGGACCTCTATGGCTACACCTTC. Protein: CASSSGVDLYGYTF.